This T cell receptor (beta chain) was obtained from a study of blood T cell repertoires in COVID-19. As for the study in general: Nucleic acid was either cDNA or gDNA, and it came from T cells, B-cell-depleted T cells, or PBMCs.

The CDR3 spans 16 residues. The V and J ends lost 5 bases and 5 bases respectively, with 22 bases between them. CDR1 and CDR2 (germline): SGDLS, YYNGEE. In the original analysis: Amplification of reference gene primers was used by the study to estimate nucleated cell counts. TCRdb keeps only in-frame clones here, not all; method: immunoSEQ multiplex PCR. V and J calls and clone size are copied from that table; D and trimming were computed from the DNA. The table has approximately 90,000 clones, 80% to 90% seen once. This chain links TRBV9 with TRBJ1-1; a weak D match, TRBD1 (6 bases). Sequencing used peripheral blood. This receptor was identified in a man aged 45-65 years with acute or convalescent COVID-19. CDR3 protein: CASSPLGQGISTEAFF. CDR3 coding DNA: TGTGCCAGCAGTCCCCTAGGGCAGGGGATATCGACTGAAGCTTTCTTT.